Below are 18 T cell receptor beta chains sequenced from a single sample in a study of response to subunit inactivated influenza vaccine. TCRdb redid the calling of the RT-PCR reads with MiXCR, one entry per CDR3 protein. The repertoire holds about 800,000 distinct CDR3 sequences, with less than 25% as singletons. The sequencing used PBMCs from blood, collected more than 4 days after vaccination. The source of these receptors is a man aged 45-60 years who received an inactivated influenza vaccine.

This sequence joins TRBV30 and TRBJ1-1; D call uncertain. The CDR3 runs 14 residues. Trimming cost V 3 bases and J 0 bases, with 11 bases left between them. Germline V gene lookup returns CDR1 GTSNPN and CDR2 SVGIG (reference sequence). The CDR3 loop is CAWRGGPVNTEAFF. In nucleotides, the CDR3 is TGTGCCTGGAGGGGAGGGCCGGTGAACACTGAAGCTTTCTTT. Variable domain in full (rest from reference TRBV30 and TRBJ1-1): SQTIHQWPATLVQPVGSPLSLECTVEGTSNPNLYWYRQAAGRGLQLLFYSVGIGQISSEVPQNLSASRPQDRQFILSSKKLLLSDSGFYLCAWRGGPVNTEAFFGQGTRLTVV.

Many counts were recorded for this clonotype. This chain's CDR3 is CASSDGPYYEQYF. For the CDR3, the DNA is TGTGCCAGCAGTGACGGGCCTTACTACGAGCAGTACTTC. This chain links TRBV6-2 or TRBV6-3 with TRBJ2-7; D gene unclear. This CDR3 is built from 13 residues. The V gene lost 5 bases and the J gene lost 3 bases, with 11 bases spanning the gap. Germline V gene sequence: CDR1 MNHEY, CDR2 SVGEGT.

V usage is TRBV20-1 and J usage is TRBJ2-7; a possible D gene is TRBD2 (5 bases). The CDR3 extends over 14 amino acids. Germline assignment: CDR1 DFQATT and CDR2 SNEGSKA (reference sequence). Trimming took 3 bases from V and 5 from J, leaving 17 bases between them. The CDR3 spells CSASLLRLAHEQYF. The DNA of the CDR3 is TGCAGTGCTAGCCTCCTCCGTCTAGCCCACGAGCAGTACTTC.

This clonotype was detected ten times or more. The rearrangement joins TRBV20-1 to TRBJ2-1; 10 positions agree with TRBD2. Germline trimming cut 5 bases from V and 8 bases from J; bases unmatched to any gene: 6. This CDR3 comprises 13 residues. The germline V gene has CDR1 DFQATT and CDR2 SNEGSKA (reference sequence). The CDR3 is CSAAGGTSDEQFF. Here the CDR3 DNA reads TGCAGTGCTGCGGGCGGGACTAGCGATGAGCAGTTCTTC.

This clonotype was recorded at least ten times. This rearrangement joins TRBV7-2 to TRBJ2-1; TRBD2 aligns across 7 bases. The CDR3 is made up of 13 amino acids. CDR1 is SGHTA, CDR2 FQGNSA, per germline. V gave up 2 bases and J gave up 5 bases; unmatched junction bases: 0. The CDR3 DNA is TGTGCCAGCAGCTTACTAGCGGACAATGAGCAGTTCTTC. Residues: CASSLLADNEQFF.

This clonotype appeared a few times. J is TRBJ2-2 and V is TRBV24-1, with D possibly TRBD1 on 5 matching bases. This CDR3 has 13 residues. From germline, CDR1 is KGHDR and CDR2 SFDVKD. The germline V and J ends were trimmed by 9 bases and 6 bases, with 13 bases remaining between them. The CDR3 region has the DNA TGTGCCACCGGTGCAGGGCCGGCCGGGGAGCTGTTTTTT. Its translation: CATGAGPAGELFF.

This clonotype was counted between two and nine times. The rearrangement joins TRBV10-3 to TRBJ2-5; TRBD2 matches at 8 bases. V dropped 10 bases and J dropped 2; count of bases not matched to a gene: 6. Per the germline V gene, CDR1 is ENHRY and CDR2 is SYGVKD. The CDR3 length is 13 residues. CDR3 sequence (DNA): TGTGCCACCAAAACGGGGGGGCAAGAGACCCAGTACTTC. Its translation: CATKTGGQETQYF.

The chain has TRBV7-2 and TRBJ2-5; TRBD2 agrees at 11 bases. Germline V gene sequence: CDR1 SGHTA, CDR2 FQGNSA. The ends lost 2 bases at V and 1 base at J; junction bases unmatched: 3. The CDR3 runs to 16 residues. The CDR3 DNA is TGTGCCAGCAGCTTACTTGGGACTAGCGGCCAAGAGACCCAGTACTTC. This encodes CASSLLGTSGQETQYF.

This clonotype was detected ten times or more. The chain employs TRBV12-3 or TRBV12-4 and TRBJ2-4, with a possible D match to TRBD1 (5 bases). The CDR3 has 14 amino acids. Trimming took off 4 bases at V and 3 bases at J, with 10 bases between the two ends. As DNA, the CDR3 is TGTGCCAGCAGTTGGTCCAGGGTCAAAAACATTCAGTACTTC. Translated, it gives CASSWSRVKNIQYF.

This clonotype was detected only a few times. J is TRBJ1-2 and V is TRBV28; possible D gene TRBD1, 6 bases. The CDR3 spans 16 residues. Germline V CDR1 and CDR2: MDHEN, SYDVKM. Trimming stripped 5 bases from V and 3 bases from J, with 19 bases between. CDR3 DNA: TGTGCCAGCAGTGGGGGCATCTGGAGGCCGGACTATGGCTACACCTTC. Its protein is CASSGGIWRPDYGYTF.

This clonotype has at least ten counts. The rearrangement links TRBV20-1 to TRBJ2-2; D remains ambiguous. Germline loops: CDR1 DFQATT, CDR2 SNEGSKA (reference sequence). This CDR3 comprises 13 residues. The V end lost 6 bases, the J end lost 2 bases, and 10 bases lay between the germline ends. As DNA, the CDR3 is TGCAGTGCCCCTTACCCTAACACCGGGGAGCTGTTTTTT. Translating it yields CSAPYPNTGELFF.

This clonotype appeared a few times. V is TRBV11-2 and J is TRBJ2-3, with D unclear. CDR3 length: 14 residues. Germline V gene sequence: CDR1 SGHAT, CDR2 FQNNGV. V lost 2 bases to trimming and J lost 3 bases, with 9 bases between them. DNA of the CDR3: TGTGCCAGCAGCTTATTTGCTAGTACAGATACGCAGTATTTT. Protein product: CASSLFASTDTQYF.

The V call is TRBV5-6, the J call TRBJ2-5; no reliable D call. The CDR3 is 15 residues long. Germline V gene sequence: CDR1 SGHDT, CDR2 YYEEEE. V lost 2 bases, J lost 3 bases, and 14 bases lay in between. CDR3 in DNA: TGTGCCAGCAGCTTTATAGGATTAGCCAAAGAGACCCAGTACTTC. Its protein is CASSFIGLAKETQYF.

V is TRBV5-1 and J is TRBJ2-7; 8 bases are shared with TRBD2. V dropped 4 bases and J dropped 3; count of bases not matched to a gene: 6. This CDR3 is 14 amino acids long. Germline CDR1 reads SGHRS; CDR2 reads YFSETQ. The CDR3 region is CASSPRGGNYEQYF. The DNA of the CDR3 is TGCGCCAGCAGCCCCCGCGGGGGGAACTACGAGCAGTACTTC.

This clonotype has more than one count but fewer than ten. J is TRBJ2-1 and V is TRBV7-9; D gene uncertain. This CDR3 is 11 amino acids long. V was clipped by 11 bases and J by 8 bases, with 13 bases between them. Germline CDR1 and CDR2: SEHNR and FQNEAQ (reference sequence). This CDR3 is CAGRRSDEQFF. CDR3 DNA sequence: TGTGCCGGGCGGCGGTCTGATGAGCAGTTCTTC.

The rearrangement links TRBV2 to TRBJ2-3; 9 bases are a match to TRBD2. The J segment lost 8 bases and the V segment lost 2 bases, leaving 8 bases of the junction unmatched. The CDR3 loop spans 15 amino acids. Germline CDR1 reads SNHLY; CDR2 reads FYNNEI. Written as DNA, the CDR3 is TGTGCCAGCAGTGAATGGGCGGGGGGGCAGAGTACGCAGTATTTT. Translation: CASSEWAGGQSTQYF.

A few counts support this clonotype. V is TRBV5-1 and J is TRBJ2-2; D is unresolved. The CDR3 runs 15 residues. Between the trimmed V and J ends, which lost 6 bases and 4 bases, there was a span of 16 bases. Looked up from germline, CDR1 is SGHRS and CDR2 is YFSETQ. Here the CDR3 DNA reads TGCGCCAGCAACGGCGTGGGCTTCTCCACCGGGGAGCTGTTTTTT. Amino acid sequence: CASNGVGFSTGELFF.

The chain recombines TRBV12-3 or TRBV12-4 with TRBJ1-3, with D possibly matching TRBD1 (5 bases). The V end lost 3 bases, the J end lost 4 bases, and 13 bases lay between the germline ends. The CDR3 covers 15 residues. CDR3 bases: TGTGCCAGCAGTTTCCCAGGGAGGGAAGGAAACACCATATATTTT. Amino acids: CASSFPGREGNTIYF.